This passage covers 27 T cell receptor beta chains from one sample sequenced in a study of OX40 agonist ivuxolimab in advanced cancers. Assay used: immunoSEQ multiplex PCR; TCRdb lists only in-frame clones, some missing. The sample carries tens of thousands of clones, 80% to 95% recorded once. The starting material was CD4+ or CD8+ T cells sorted from blood, obtained in a trial of the OX40 agonist ivuxolimab. The receptors come from an adult with an advanced solid tumor such as melanoma, head and neck, liver or kidney cancer.

With respect to this clone: Other DNA sequences in the same sample also yield this CDR3. This sequence joins TRBV13 and TRBJ2-7; 9 positions agree with TRBD1. The CDR3 totals 14 residues. Germline V CDR1 and CDR2: PRHDT, FYEKMQ (reference sequence). V gave up 5 bases and J gave up 4 bases; unmatched junction bases: 6. The CDR3 sequence: CASSTWGQGYEQYF. The CDR3 coding sequence is TGTGCCAGCAGCACGTGGGGACAGGGTTACGAGCAGTACTTC.

V usage is TRBV11-2 and J usage is TRBJ2-1; D unresolved. The V end lost 7 bases, the J end lost 5 bases, and 9 bases lay between the germline ends. CDR1 is SGHAT and CDR2 is FQNNGV in the germline V gene. This CDR3 region has 12 residues. CDR3: CASTVFHNEQFF. The CDR3, as DNA: TGTGCCAGCACCGTTTTTCACAATGAGCAGTTCTTC. Full variable domain (remainder filled in from reference TRBV11-2 and TRBJ2-1): EAGVAQSPRYKIIEKRQSVAFWCNPISGHATLYWYQQILGQGPKLLIQFQNNGVVDDSQLPKDRFSAERLKGVDSTLKIQPAKLEDSAVYLCASTVFHNEQFFGPGTRLTVL.

The gene calls are TRBV30 and TRBJ2-7; unclear D gene. Germline CDR1 is GTSNPN and CDR2 is SVGIG (reference sequence). The CDR3 runs to 12 residues. The V end was cut by 2 bases, the J end by 2 bases, with 7 bases between. The DNA of the CDR3 is TGTGCCTGGAGTCTTGGGGCCTACGAGCAGTACTTC. Amino acids: CAWSLGAYEQYF.

The chain recombines TRBV10-3 with TRBJ2-2; either TRBD1 or TRBD2 may fit D (5 bases each). Trimming took off 2 bases at V and 7 bases at J, with 14 bases between the two ends. CDR1 and CDR2 (germline): ENHRY, SYGVKD. The CDR3 covers 15 residues. This CDR3 is CAISETGADSGELFF. DNA for the CDR3: TGTGCCATCAGTGAGACCGGGGCAGACAGCGGGGAGCTGTTTTTT.

The chain employs TRBV28 and TRBJ1-2, with D perhaps matching TRBD1 (5 bases). Deletions cut 5 bases from V and 2 bases from J, with 12 bases between. The germline gives CDR1 MDHEN, CDR2 SYDVKM. CDR3 length: 14 residues. The CDR3 here is CASSQPGTNYGYTF. Here the CDR3 DNA reads TGTGCCAGCAGTCAACCGGGGACCAACTATGGCTACACCTTC.

The chain recombines TRBV6-1 with TRBJ1-2; weak D call: TRBD1 (6 bases). The CDR3 is 13 residues long. Germline V gene lookup returns CDR1 MNHNS and CDR2 SASEGT. Trimming removed 7 bases at V and 9 bases at J, with 18 bases between. For the CDR3, the DNA is TGTGCCAGCACCACGGACGGGGGCCTGAGCTACACCTTC. Protein sequence: CASTTDGGLSYTF.

The chain joins TRBV5-1 to TRBJ2-7; 7 bases fit TRBD1. Germline CDR1 SGHRS, CDR2 YFSETQ. V gave up 3 bases and J gave up 6 bases; unmatched junction bases: 6. This CDR3 is 13 amino acids long. CDR3 sequence (DNA): TGCGCCAGCAGCTGGAGACAGGGAAGCGAGCAGTACTTC. Its translation: CASSWRQGSEQYF.

The chain links TRBV27 to TRBJ2-3; 15 nucleotides match TRBD2. V lost 6 bases, J lost 5 bases, and 12 bases stayed unmatched. The length of the CDR3 is 18 residues. Germline CDR1 reads MNHEY; CDR2 reads SMNVEV (reference sequence). The CDR3 loop is CASRTIGLAGGPGDTQYF. The CDR3 nucleotides read TGTGCCAGCAGGACCATTGGACTAGCGGGGGGGCCAGGAGATACGCAGTATTTT.

The chain links TRBV4-2 to TRBJ2-7; 7 nucleotides agree with TRBD2. This CDR3 has 15 residues. Germline lookup yields CDR1 LGHNA and CDR2 YNFKEQ. The junction had 7 bases not matched to a gene; V was cut back by 1 base and J by 4 bases. DNA of the CDR3: TGTGCCAGCAGCCAAGTAGATGGCGGGGGTTACGAGCAGTACTTC. Translated: CASSQVDGGGYEQYF.

V gene TRBV2 combines with J gene TRBJ2-1; 9 bases are shared with TRBD1. The CDR3 sequence is 15 residues long. V lost 1 base to trimming and J lost 9 bases; unmatched junction nucleotides: 7. The germline V gene encodes CDR1 SNHLY and CDR2 FYNNEI. CDR3: CASSEEGTGRVEQFF. As DNA, the CDR3 is TGTGCCAGCAGTGAAGAGGGGACAGGGAGGGTTGAGCAGTTCTTC. Looking up the rest from reference TRBV2 and TRBJ2-1 gives the full variable domain: EPEVTQTPSHQVTQMGQEVILRCVPISNHLYFYWYRQILGQKVEFLVSFYNNEISEKSEIFDDQFSVERPDGSNFTLKIRSTKLEDSAMYFCASSEEGTGRVEQFFGPGTRLTVL.

The V call is TRBV19, the J call TRBJ1-5; D is possibly TRBD1 (5 bases). V gave up 5 bases and J gave up 3 bases, with 11 bases separating them. This CDR3 is built from 14 residues. Germline V gene sequence: CDR1 LNHDA, CDR2 SQIVND (reference sequence). The CDR3 reads CASSPGLYNQPQHF. In nucleotides, the CDR3 is TGTGCCAGTAGTCCGGGACTTTACAATCAGCCCCAGCATTTT.

The chain links TRBV4-1 to TRBJ2-3; D possibly matches TRBD1 or TRBD2 (5 bases each). This CDR3 has 16 amino acids. V was cut by 0 bases and J by 5 bases, with 15 bases left in between. CDR1 and CDR2 (germline): MGHRA, YSYEKL. The CDR3: CASSQDPTGAGDTQYF. The CDR3 DNA reads as TGCGCCAGCAGCCAAGATCCGACCGGGGCTGGAGATACGCAGTATTTT.

The V gene is TRBV9, the J gene TRBJ2-7, with TRBD2 matching over 7 bases. V lost 4 bases, J lost 7 bases, and 8 bases stayed unmatched. Germline V CDR1 and CDR2: SGDLS, YYNGEE. The CDR3 consists of 13 residues. The CDR3 here is CASSRAEGGEQYF. The CDR3 nucleotides are TGTGCCAGCAGCAGAGCGGAGGGAGGGGAGCAGTACTTC.

J is TRBJ2-1 and V is TRBV5-3; 10 bases align to TRBD1. TRBV5-3 is designated an ORF whose function remains uncertain. The ends lost 2 bases at V and 4 bases at J; junction bases unmatched: 3. The CDR3 runs to 15 residues. The CDR3 spells CARSFRDRGYNEQFF. In DNA, the CDR3 is TGTGCCAGAAGCTTTAGGGACAGGGGATACAATGAGCAGTTCTTC.

The J gene is TRBJ1-5, the V gene TRBV30; 8 bases agree with TRBD1. CDR1 GTSNPN and CDR2 SVGIG come from the germline V gene (reference sequence). Trimming took 5 bases from V and 7 from J; bases not matched to a gene: 10. The length of the CDR3 is 14 residues. The CDR3 DNA reads as TGTGCCTGGGAATCCGGGACAGGTATGCAGCCCCAGCATTTT. Translated: CAWESGTGMQPQHF.

This clone was seen once. At one boundary the junction diverges from the germline segment, which might be a read error. The chain has TRBV7-7 and TRBJ2-1, with 9 bases identical to TRBD2. This CDR3 has 17 residues. From germline, CDR1 is SSHAT and CDR2 FNYEAQ (reference sequence). DNA for the CDR3: TGTGCTAGCAGCTTCTGGCCACGGACTAGCGAGAACAATGAGCAGTTCTTC. As protein: CASSFWPRTSENNEQFF.

This chain connects TRBV6-5 to TRBJ1-2, with no clear D. Germline CDR1 is MNHEY and CDR2 is SVGAGI. The CDR3 consists of 16 residues. Deletions cut 0 bases from V and 4 bases from J, with 15 bases between. CDR3 coding DNA: TGTGCCAGCAGTTACTCGACCGACGGAGGGATCTATGGCTACACCTTC. Protein: CASSYSTDGGIYGYTF.

This chain connects TRBV27 to TRBJ1-2; 7 bases agree with TRBD1. V was clipped by 0 bases and J by 4 bases; unmatched bases: 2. The germline CDR1 and CDR2 sequences are MNHEY and SMNVEV (reference sequence). The CDR3 extends over 14 amino acids. The CDR3 reads CASSLSGTAYGYTF. Here the CDR3 DNA reads TGTGCCAGCAGTTTATCTGGGACAGCCTATGGCTACACCTTC.

This chain links TRBV5-6 with TRBJ2-7, with D perhaps matching TRBD2 (6 bases). With 4 bases removed from V and 0 bases from J, the gap between germline ends came to 14 bases. The CDR3 extends over 15 amino acids. The germline gives CDR1 SGHDT, CDR2 YYEEEE. In DNA, the CDR3 is TGTGCCAGCAGCCGAGGGGACTTGAGCTCCTACGAGCAGTACTTC. This sequence encodes CASSRGDLSSYEQYF.

V and J are TRBV7-9 and TRBJ1-3, with D possibly TRBD1 on 5 matching bases. CDR3 length equals 17 residues. Germline loops: CDR1 SEHNR, CDR2 FQNEAQ (reference sequence). Trimming removed 1 base from V and 0 bases from J, with 13 bases in between. CDR3 amino acids: CASSLVGPDSSGNTIYF. The DNA of the CDR3 is TGTGCCAGCAGCTTAGTAGGCCCCGACAGCTCTGGAAACACCATATATTTT. The full variable domain, rest sourced from reference TRBV7-9 and TRBJ1-3, is DTGVSQNPRHKITKRGQNVTFRCDPISEHNRLYWYRQTLGQGPEFLTYFQNEAQLEKSRLLSDRFSAERPKGSFSTLEIQRTEQGDSAMYLCASSLVGPDSSGNTIYFGEGSWLTVV.

The chain has TRBV6-5 and TRBJ1-5; no clear D. Germline V gene data show CDR1 as MNHEY and CDR2 as SVGAGI. The ends were cut back, 1 base at V and 3 bases at J, with 10 bases in the middle. The CDR3 sequence is 15 residues long. Written as DNA, the CDR3 is TGTGCCAGCAGTTACTGGGTCGGATCCAATCAGCCCCAGCATTTT. Translated, it gives CASSYWVGSNQPQHF.

The rearrangement links TRBV9 to TRBJ1-4; 7 bases fit TRBD1. The germline gives CDR1 SGDLS, CDR2 YYNGEE. There are 15 residues in the CDR3. J lost 4 bases, V lost 3 bases, and 6 bases had no gene match. CDR3 bases: TGTGCCAGCAGCGCCCCCGGGACAGATAATGAAAAACTGTTTTTT. Protein product: CASSAPGTDNEKLFF. The whole variable domain, remainder taken from reference TRBV9 and TRBJ1-4, is DSGVTQTPKHLITATGQRVTLRCSPRSGDLSVYWYQQSLDQGLQFLIQYYNGEERAKGNILERFSAQQFPDLHSELNLSSLELGDSALYFCASSAPGTDNEKLFFGSGTQLSVL.

The rearrangement links TRBV10-3 to TRBJ1-6; a possible D gene is TRBD1 (6 bases). V was shortened by 6 bases and J by 0 bases, with 9 bases between the two germline ends. Germline CDR1 and CDR2: ENHRY and SYGVKD. The length of the CDR3 is 15 residues. This CDR3 reads CAIRLDSSYNSPLHF. The CDR3 region has the DNA TGTGCCATCAGATTGGACAGCTCCTATAATTCACCCCTCCACTTT.

This sequence joins TRBV7-9 and TRBJ2-7; D may correspond to TRBD1 or TRBD2 (5 bases each). Germline V lookup: CDR1 SEHNR, CDR2 FQNEAQ (reference sequence). The CDR3 sequence is 16 residues long. V lost 5 bases and J 4 bases, leaving 21 bases between the germline ends. CDR3 residues: CASSPPEGSSVYEQYF. DNA for the CDR3: TGTGCCAGCAGCCCTCCCGAGGGGAGTAGCGTGTACGAGCAGTACTTC.

The chain has TRBV6-1 and TRBJ1-5; D remains unclear. V dropped 0 bases and J dropped 0 bases, with 3 bases sitting between them. In germline, CDR1 is MNHNS, CDR2 SASEGT. The CDR3 runs 14 residues. The CDR3 reads CASSEAVSNQPQHF. DNA for the CDR3: TGTGCCAGCAGTGAAGCGGTTAGCAATCAGCCCCAGCATTTT.

The rearrangement uses TRBV11-2 and TRBJ2-3; D remains unclear. Trimming took 4 bases from V and 4 from J, leaving 6 bases between them. The germline V gene encodes CDR1 SGHAT and CDR2 FQNNGV. This CDR3 is built from 12 residues. CDR3 nucleotides: TGTGCCAGCAGCTCTACAGCAGATACGCAGTATTTT. Its translation: CASSSTADTQYF.

This clone came up once. This chain joins TRBV9 and TRBJ2-1; 7 nucleotides agree with TRBD1. Losses at the gene ends were 6 bases for V and 0 bases for J; bases not matched to a gene: 9. From germline, CDR1 is SGDLS and CDR2 YYNGEE. The CDR3 is 16 amino acids. DNA for the CDR3: TGTGCCAGCACCGAGCCCGGACAGGACTCCTACAATGAGCAGTTCTTC. It encodes CASTEPGQDSYNEQFF.